There are many counts of the clone carrying this TCR beta chain. Its antigen is not identified. The source of the sample is a study of T cells after yellow fever vaccination. MiXCR was run by TCRdb on the 5' RACE reads, yielding one entry per CDR3 protein. The table lists 140,000 to 150,000 distinct CDR3 sequences, about 6.2% of them singletons. Whole-study findings and limits: In FACS-sorted repertoires, abundant clonotypes from the bulk population could appear as contaminants. Most clones from primary vaccination resurfaced after the booster (about 96% CD4, less than 90% CD8). The CD4 compartment and the CD8 compartment contained a small share of clonotypes in common. Faster peaking, at day 5 versus 15, marked a secondary response that was weaker.

The CDR3 extends over 17 amino acids. V dropped 3 bases and J dropped 1; count of bases not matched to a gene: 8. Germline-derived CDR1 and CDR2 are KGHSH and LQKENI. This sequence joins TRBV18 and TRBJ2-3; 9 bases are a match to TRBD1. This specimen consisted of CD4+ T cells sorted from PBMCs, obtained 10 days after the yellow fever booster vaccination. This clonotype was sampled from a man aged 25 to 45 who received the YFV17D yellow fever vaccine. The CDR3 here is CASSPINRQGGTDTQYF. DNA of the CDR3: TGTGCCAGCTCACCTATAAACCGACAGGGGGGCACAGATACGCAGTATTTT.